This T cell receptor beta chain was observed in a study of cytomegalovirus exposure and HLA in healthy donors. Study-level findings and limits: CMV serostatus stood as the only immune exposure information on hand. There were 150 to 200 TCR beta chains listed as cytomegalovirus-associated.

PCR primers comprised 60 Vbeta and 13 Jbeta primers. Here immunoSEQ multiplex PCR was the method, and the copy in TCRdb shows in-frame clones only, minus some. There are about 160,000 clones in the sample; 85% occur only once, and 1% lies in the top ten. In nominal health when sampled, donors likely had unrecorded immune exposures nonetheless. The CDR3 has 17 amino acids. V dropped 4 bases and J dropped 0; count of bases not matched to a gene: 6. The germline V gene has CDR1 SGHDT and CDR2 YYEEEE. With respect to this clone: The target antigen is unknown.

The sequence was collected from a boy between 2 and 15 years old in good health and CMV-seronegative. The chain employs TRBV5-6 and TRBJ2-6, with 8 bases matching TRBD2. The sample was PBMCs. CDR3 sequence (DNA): TGTGCCAGCAGCCCGGGGGGGCCAGCCTCTGGGGCCAACGTCCTGACTTTC. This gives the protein CASSPGGPASGANVLTF.